This T cell receptor (beta chain) was sequenced in a study of blood T cell repertoires in COVID-19 (dated by TCRdb to 2018 to 2020). Describing the broader study: Samples from collaborators originated in the United States, Italy and Spain and spanned both the acute and convalescent phases of COVID-19. Sample metadata almost always included a de-identified subject ID, COVID-19 status, age in years and sex. Samples came from the ongoing ImmuneRACE study (first 160 participants) plus 1,254 subjects from 6 global collaborators. Subjects who had been exposed to COVID-19, were actively infected with it, or had recovered from it provided the deeply sampled blood TCRbeta repertoires that made up the dataset. The repertoires were released in a freely available public database meant as a resource for research on the immune response to SARS-CoV-2. The material from the prospective study consisted of cDNA or gDNA derived from T cells, B-cell-depleted T cells, or PBMCs. Where HLA class I and class II types were available, the types were taken from metadata supplied by the sample provider, not from assay-based typing. Points the paper makes about the study in general: How much clinical and demographic metadata was included differed by source and by participant, and the metadata was provided uncurated.

Comments on this clone: Its target antigen remains unknown. Sequence at one end of the junction differs from germline and may be a read error.

CDR1 and CDR2, per the germline V gene (reference sequence), are SGHAT and FQDESV. The CDR3 contains 10 residues, cysteine and phenylalanine counted. Kept here is only the CDR3 DNA, which spans 30 bases and is read in frame from base 1. In the prospective study, participants were about 18 to 89 years old, resided in fewer than 25 geographic areas of the United States, and were enrolled through a virtual design. In the prospective study, participants were assigned to cohorts based on the clinical history participants reported in a screening survey and a study questionnaire. Mobile phlebotomists in the prospective study collected whole blood, serum and a nasopharyngeal or oropharyngeal swab from every participant. Prospective study participants could optionally give additional blood draws and questionnaires over a roughly two-month period. Before DNA extraction, blood samples from the prospective study were shipped at room temperature or frozen.

The immunoSEQ Assay, a bias-controlled multiplex PCR, was used to amplify TCRbeta CDR3 regions from genomic DNA. The paper's processing steps were these. The number of nucleated cells in each sample was estimated from the amplification of reference gene primers within the assay. To quantify the absolute abundance of each unique TCRbeta CDR3 rearrangement, sequence reads were collapsed and filtered. For each sample, productive Simpson clonality was calculated as the square root of Simpson's diversity index over productive rearrangements. TCRdb took this table from immuneACCESS and kept in-frame rearrangements with V and J called. Such tables lack part of the clones; where checked against another copy, unresolved V genes explain under half of the gap, and the rest is unexplained. The V and J calls and clone size were taken over from that table, and D and trimming were inferred from the DNA. For this sample there are some 260,000 clones; approximately 79% appear just once. The biggest ten clones account for roughly 4% of the sample.

The sequenced sample was PBMCs or T cells enriched from blood (not recorded which). The clonotype comes from a young man with acute COVID-19. Recombination linked TRBV11-1 to TRBJ1-1; the D gene cannot be resolved reliably. The nucleotides are TGTGCCAGCAGCTTACCCAATCGGGGCTTT. Its amino acids are CASSLPNRGF.